Below are 28 T cell receptor beta chains sequenced from a single sample in a study of cytomegalovirus exposure and HLA in healthy donors. Profiling relied on immunoSEQ multiplex PCR, and the TCRdb table lists in-frame clones only, not all of them. The repertoire holds tens of thousands of clones, with 93% as singletons. Sequences were obtained from PBMCs. The receptors derive from a woman aged 25-40 years in good health and CMV-seronegative.

The chain carries TRBV29-1 and TRBJ2-5, with a tentative D call TRBD2 (6 bases). This CDR3 contains 15 residues. The germline CDR1 and CDR2 sequences are SQVTM and ANQGSEA. Trimming left V 4 bases short and J 5 bases short, with 20 bases between. Here the CDR3 reads CSVGGGGMVTETQYF. The CDR3 DNA reads as TGCAGCGTTGGGGGAGGAGGTATGGTTACGGAGACCCAGTACTTC.

This sequence joins TRBV5-1 and TRBJ2-3; tentatively, D is TRBD2 (6 bases). Trimming removed 5 bases at V and 0 bases at J, with 16 bases between. This CDR3 comprises 16 residues. CDR1 is SGHRS and CDR2 is YFSETQ in the germline V gene. CDR3 nucleotide sequence: TGCGCCAGCAGAATTACCCTGGGACTTAGCACAGATACGCAGTATTTT. It encodes CASRITLGLSTDTQYF.

The V gene is TRBV18, the J gene TRBJ2-7, with 10 bases identical to TRBD2. This CDR3 is built from 17 residues. Unmatched junction bases numbered 8, after V lost 3 bases and J lost 0 bases. Germline CDR1 KGHSH, CDR2 LQKENI. CDR3 DNA sequence: TGTGCCAGCTCACCTCCTAGCGGGGGCCTCAGCTCCTACGAGCAGTACTTC. Translation gives CASSPPSGGLSSYEQYF.

The chain is built from TRBV19 and TRBJ1-5; weak D call: TRBD1 (6 bases). Germline loops: CDR1 LNHDA, CDR2 SQIVND (reference sequence). This CDR3 comprises 11 residues. V lost 8 bases, J lost 7 bases, and 9 bases lay in between. CDR3 loop: CASGTLQPQHF. The CDR3 bases are TGTGCCAGTGGGACACTCCAGCCCCAGCATTTT.

This sequence joins TRBV27 and TRBJ1-1; no clear D. CDR3 length: 13 amino acids. Trimming took 3 bases from V and 0 from J, leaving 5 bases between them. Germline V gene sequence: CDR1 MNHEY, CDR2 SMNVEV (reference sequence). This chain's CDR3 is CASSFGLNTEAFF. CDR3 DNA sequence: TGTGCCAGCAGTTTTGGCCTGAACACTGAAGCTTTCTTT.

J is TRBJ1-1 and V is TRBV27, with TRBD1 as a possible D gene (6 bases). V lost 8 bases and J 0 bases, leaving 19 bases between the germline ends. The CDR3 extends over 16 amino acids. CDR1 and CDR2 from the germline V gene are MNHEY and SMNVEV (reference sequence). The CDR3 protein is CASPRGGRAMNTEAFF. The CDR3 DNA sequence: TGTGCCAGCCCCCGGGGGGGGCGAGCAATGAACACTGAAGCTTTCTTT.

The V call is TRBV2, the J call TRBJ1-5; 8 positions match TRBD1. This CDR3 comprises 14 residues. After removal of 4 bases from V and 5 bases from J, the junction contained 4 bases not matched to a gene. The germline CDR1 and CDR2 sequences are SNHLY and FYNNEI. The CDR3 protein is CASSGTGRHQPQHF. The CDR3 nucleotides read TGTGCCAGCAGTGGGACAGGGCGGCATCAGCCCCAGCATTTT.

This chain uses TRBV7-2 with TRBJ2-2, with TRBD1 matching over 8 bases. Germline CDR1 reads SGHTA; CDR2 reads FQGNSA. Trimming at V came to 7 bases and at J to 4 bases, leaving 5 bases not matched to a gene. CDR3 length: 14 amino acids. The CDR3 coding sequence is TGTGCCAGCACAGGGGGCGTCGGCACCGGGGAGCTGTTTTTT. It codes for CASTGGVGTGELFF.

This clone was seen only once. The DNA is omitted, as the CDR3 cannot be located on it reliably, and the CDR3 follows TCRdb's listing. The chain joins TRBV27 to TRBJ1-3; the D call TRBD1 from the table was never checked on the DNA. The CDR3 numbers 13 amino acids, ends counted. Germline V lookup: CDR1 MNHEY, CDR2 SMNVEV (reference sequence). This CDR3 reads CASSVGTGAYLHF.

The genes are TRBV6-1 and TRBJ2-7, with 10 positions matching TRBD1. Germline CDR1 and CDR2: MNHNS and SASEGT. Germline trimming cut 4 bases from V and 3 bases from J; bases unmatched to any gene: 0. The CDR3 extends over 13 amino acids. For the CDR3, the DNA is TGTGCCAGCAGTGGGACAGGGGGCTACGAGCAGTACTTC. It translates to CASSGTGGYEQYF.

The chain joins TRBV28 to TRBJ2-3; TRBD2 matches 14 bases. The V and J ends lost 5 bases and 1 base, in that order; junction bases with no gene match: 8. Germline V gives CDR1 MDHEN, CDR2 SYDVKM. This CDR3 has 18 residues. The CDR3 spells CASSIYRLAGGGTDTQYF. The CDR3 DNA is TGTGCCAGCAGTATCTACCGACTAGCGGGGGGGGGCACAGATACGCAGTATTTT. Full variable domain (missing parts from reference TRBV28 and TRBJ2-3): DVKVTQSSRYLVKRTGEKVFLECVQDMDHENMFWYRQDPGLGLRLIYFSYDVKMKEKGDIPEGYSVSREKKERFSLILESASTNQTSMYLCASSIYRLAGGGTDTQYFGPGTRLTVL.

This chain joins TRBV7-9 and TRBJ2-7; 11 bases match TRBD2. Germline trimming cut 3 bases from V and 7 bases from J; bases unmatched to any gene: 5. Germline V lookup: CDR1 SEHNR, CDR2 FQNEAQ (reference sequence). The CDR3 runs 14 residues. CDR3 nucleotide sequence: TGTGCCAGCAGCTTTCTACTAGCGGGAGTTGAGCAGTACTTC. Its protein product is CASSFLLAGVEQYF.

For the CDR3, the DNA is TGTGCCATCAGCCTCCTTGGGAGGGACGAGCAGTACTTC. Its protein product is CAISLLGRDEQYF. The chain couples TRBV10-3 to TRBJ2-7; 7 positions agree with TRBD2. Germline V lookup: CDR1 ENHRY, CDR2 SYGVKD. Unmatched junction bases numbered 7, after V lost 6 bases and J lost 5 bases. The CDR3 is 13 residues long.

This clone turned up a few times. This rearrangement joins TRBV28 to TRBJ1-5; D not certain. The CDR3 length is 12 residues. Deletions cut 3 bases from V and 8 bases from J, with 8 bases between. Looked up from germline, CDR1 is MDHEN and CDR2 is SYDVKM. The CDR3 bases are TGTGCCAGCAGTTTTAACCAGGAGCCCCAGCATTTT. This gives the protein CASSFNQEPQHF.

This clone was recorded once. The chain links TRBV5-4 to TRBJ1-2, with D possibly matching TRBD1 (6 bases). Trimming cost V 2 bases and J 7 bases, with 15 bases left between them. Germline CDR1 and CDR2: SGHNT and YYREEE (reference sequence). The CDR3 has 14 residues. The CDR3 DNA follows: TGTGCCAGCAGCTTAGCTGCAGGGGCGAGTGGCTACACCTTC. Translation: CASSLAAGASGYTF.

The chain combines TRBV7-9 with TRBJ2-1; unclear D gene. This CDR3 has 17 residues. CDR1 is SEHNR and CDR2 is FQNEAQ in the germline V gene (reference sequence). V gave up 5 bases and J gave up 2 bases, with 19 bases separating them. CDR3 DNA sequence: TGTGCCAGCAGCCGCACACGAGGCTCCTCTCCCTACAATGAGCAGTTCTTC. It codes for CASSRTRGSSPYNEQFF.

V and J are TRBV6-5 and TRBJ1-5, with D tentatively TRBD1 (6 bases). Per germline, CDR1 MNHEY and CDR2 SVGAGI. Trimming pared 2 bases from V and 7 bases from J, leaving 15 bases between. CDR3 size: 15 residues. CDR3 sequence reads: CASSYDRSGGQPQHF. CDR3 DNA sequence: TGTGCCAGCAGTTACGACAGGTCGGGTGGGCAGCCCCAGCATTTT.

The chain is built from TRBV13 and TRBJ2-5; 7 bases line up with TRBD2. CDR1 is PRHDT, CDR2 FYEKMQ, per germline (reference sequence). There are 14 residues in the CDR3. Germline trimming cut 5 bases from V and 2 bases from J; bases unmatched to any gene: 5. The CDR3, as DNA: TGTGCCAGCAGCCCTGGACTAGTACAAGAGACCCAGTACTTC. This encodes CASSPGLVQETQYF.

The rearrangement joins TRBV18 to TRBJ2-7, with TRBD1 matching 8 bases. Germline assignment: CDR1 KGHSH and CDR2 LQKENI. The J segment lost 2 bases and the V segment lost 6 bases, leaving 3 bases of the junction unmatched. This CDR3 spans 13 amino acids. The CDR3 DNA is TGTGCCAGCTCCTCAGGGGGCCCCTACGAGCAGTACTTC. As protein: CASSSGGPYEQYF.

V and J are TRBV7-3 and TRBJ1-2, with 9 bases aligning to TRBD1. With 4 bases clipped from V and 6 bases from J, the junction kept 9 bases outside the gene matches. This CDR3 region has 15 residues. Looked up from germline, CDR1 is SGHTA and CDR2 is FQGTGA. CDR3 sequence reads: CASSSTTGTGNGYTF. The CDR3 region has the DNA TGTGCCAGCAGCTCCACCACCGGGACAGGGAATGGCTACACCTTC.

Only a few counts were recorded for this clone. The rearrangement links TRBV4-2 to TRBJ2-1, with D possibly TRBD2 on 6 matching bases. CDR3 length equals 14 residues. Per the germline V gene, CDR1 is LGHNA and CDR2 is YNFKEQ. The V and J ends lost 1 base and 7 bases respectively, with 11 bases between them. CDR3 residues: CASSQAPGGNEQFF. The DNA for the CDR3 is TGTGCCAGCAGCCAAGCCCCTGGGGGGAATGAGCAGTTCTTC.

In its sample, this clone was seen a few times. J is TRBJ1-5 and V is TRBV4-1; 8 positions match TRBD1. Germline CDR1 MGHRA, CDR2 YSYEKL. The J segment lost 3 bases and the V segment lost 1 base, leaving 11 bases of the junction unmatched. The CDR3 loop spans 18 amino acids. This chain's CDR3 is CASSQALGQGGFNQPQHF. Written as DNA, the CDR3 is TGCGCCAGCAGCCAAGCCTTAGGACAGGGCGGGTTCAATCAGCCCCAGCATTTT.

J is TRBJ2-3 and V is TRBV6-5, with 8 bases fitting TRBD1. Germline-derived CDR1 and CDR2 are MNHEY and SVGAGI. V lost 7 bases, J lost 2 bases, and 8 bases stayed unmatched. This CDR3 contains 15 residues. CDR3 in DNA: TGTGCCAGCACTCGGGACAGGAGTTTCACAGATACGCAGTATTTT. This codes for CASTRDRSFTDTQYF.

The chain employs TRBV11-3 and TRBJ2-3; TRBD2 aligns across 13 bases. The germline gives CDR1 SGHNT, CDR2 YENEEA. With 5 bases clipped from V and 5 bases from J, the junction kept 4 bases outside the gene matches. This CDR3 is 15 amino acids long. CDR3 in amino acids: CASSQRLAGGDTQYF. The CDR3 DNA reads as TGTGCCAGCAGCCAGCGACTAGCGGGAGGAGATACGCAGTATTTT.

The chain is built from TRBV19 and TRBJ1-3; no reliable D call. From germline, CDR1 is LNHDA and CDR2 SQIVND (reference sequence). V was cut by 9 bases and J by 7 bases, with 10 bases left in between. The CDR3 is 11 residues long. In nucleotides, the CDR3 is TGTGCCAGCGGTAACCGGAACACCATATATTTT. Amino acid sequence: CASGNRNTIYF.

The chain combines TRBV25-1 with TRBJ2-3, with D perhaps matching TRBD1 (6 bases). The CDR3 is made up of 16 amino acids. V shed 7 bases and J shed 4 bases, with 21 bases lying between them. Germline V gene sequence: CDR1 MGHDK, CDR2 SYGVNS. The CDR3 DNA sequence: TGTGCCAGCACAAAAGGGGGTCGAGGTGTCGCAGATACGCAGTATTTT. It specifies CASTKGGRGVADTQYF.

The chain employs TRBV29-1 and TRBJ2-1; the D gene is possibly TRBD2 (6 bases). The CDR3 has 14 residues. Per germline, CDR1 SQVTM and CDR2 ANQGSEA. The V end was cut by 3 bases, the J end by 3 bases, with 12 bases between. CDR3 region: CSVEPGTYYNEQFF. CDR3 coding DNA: TGCAGCGTTGAGCCGGGGACTTACTACAATGAGCAGTTCTTC.

The rearrangement uses TRBV4-3 and TRBJ2-1; 8 bases are shared with TRBD2. Trimming took 8 bases from V and 12 from J; bases not matched to a gene: 12. From germline, CDR1 is LGHNA and CDR2 YSLEER. The CDR3 length is 13 residues. In nucleotides, the CDR3 is TGCGCCAGCCCTCCACAGCGGGGGATATCGCAGTTCTTC. Translated, it gives CASPPQRGISQFF.